These 15 T cell receptor beta chains were sequenced from one sample in a study of blood T cell repertoires in COVID-19. The assay was immunoSEQ multiplex PCR, and TCRdb's table has in-frame clones only and misses some. The repertoire holds 250,000 or so clones, with 84% as singletons. What was sequenced was peripheral blood. These receptors were collected from a man aged 35 to 55 who had recovered from COVID-19.

The V gene is TRBV7-9, the J gene TRBJ1-2; tentatively, D is TRBD1 (5 bases). V dropped 3 bases and J dropped 4 bases, with 12 bases sitting between them. The V gene's germline CDR1 is SEHNR and CDR2 FQNEAQ (reference sequence). This CDR3 comprises 14 residues. This chain's CDR3 is CASSLTDWAYGYTF. DNA for the CDR3: TGTGCCAGCAGCTTGACAGACTGGGCCTATGGCTACACCTTC.

This rearrangement joins TRBV18 to TRBJ1-1; D not certain. Between the trimmed V and J ends, which lost 6 bases and 0 bases, there was a span of 11 bases. This CDR3 is 14 amino acids long. The germline CDR1 and CDR2 sequences are KGHSH and LQKENI. DNA of the CDR3: TGTGCCAGCTCTCGCTCGGGAGTGAACACTGAAGCTTTCTTT. The encoded protein is CASSRSGVNTEAFF.

The rearrangement uses TRBV11-3 and TRBJ2-3, with 16 bases fitting TRBD2. V lost 5 bases and J lost 2; bases outside the gene matches: 10. Germline CDR1 and CDR2: SGHNT and YENEEA. CDR3 size: 19 residues. The CDR3: CASSPGLAGGFRDTDTQYF. The CDR3 nucleotides are TGTGCCAGCAGCCCGGGACTAGCGGGGGGGTTTCGGGACACAGATACGCAGTATTTT.

The rearrangement uses TRBV4-1 and TRBJ1-4; D uncertain. The germline gives CDR1 MGHRA, CDR2 YSYEKL. The CDR3 totals 16 residues. V lost 1 base to trimming and J lost 7 bases, with 16 bases between them. The CDR3 reads CASSQVRMVFPEKLFF. Written as DNA, the CDR3 is TGCGCCAGCAGCCAAGTCAGGATGGTCTTTCCTGAAAAACTGTTTTTT.

This clone has only a few counts. This chain connects TRBV5-3 to TRBJ1-1; no definite D call. TRBV5-3 is annotated as an ORF whose role is uncertain. With 9 bases removed from V and 0 bases from J, the gap between germline ends came to 6 bases. This CDR3 is 11 amino acids long. The CDR3 reads CAKALNTEAFF. CDR3 coding DNA: TGTGCCAAAGCCCTGAACACTGAAGCTTTCTTT.

J is TRBJ1-1 and V is TRBV10-1, with D unresolved. The ends were cut back, 6 bases at V and 4 bases at J, with 12 bases in the middle. The CDR3 contains 13 residues. Germline CDR1 and CDR2: WNHNN and SYGVQD (reference sequence). The CDR3 protein is CASSRQVGTEAFF. DNA for the CDR3: TGCGCCAGCAGCCGGCAGGTGGGCACTGAAGCTTTCTTT.

The chain joins TRBV7-9 to TRBJ1-1; TRBD1 agrees at 9 bases. Germline trimming cut 4 bases from V and 11 bases from J; bases unmatched to any gene: 11. The CDR3 totals 14 residues. CDR1 is SEHNR, CDR2 FQNEAQ, per germline (reference sequence). The CDR3 nucleotides are TGTGCCAGCAGCTCTTGGGACAGGGCGGGTATGGCTTTCTTT. Its translation: CASSSWDRAGMAFF.

The chain recombines TRBV6-5 with TRBJ2-7; a possible D gene is TRBD1 (5 bases). Between the trimmed V and J ends, which lost 8 bases and 0 bases, there was a span of 17 bases. This CDR3 comprises 15 residues. CDR1 is MNHEY and CDR2 is SVGAGI in the germline V gene. DNA for the CDR3: TGTGCCAGCGGGCGTGGGGCTGACATCTCCTACGAGCAGTACTTC. Its protein product is CASGRGADISYEQYF.

CDR3 residues: CATSDTGHRTDTQYF. The DNA of the CDR3 is TGTGCCACCAGTGATACTGGACATCGCACAGATACGCAGTATTTT. J is TRBJ2-3 and V is TRBV24-1; D may be TRBD1 (5 bases). Germline loops: CDR1 KGHDR, CDR2 SFDVKD. CDR3 length: 15 residues. The V and J ends lost 3 bases and 1 base respectively, with 10 bases between them.

V is TRBV23-1 and J is TRBJ2-3, with D tentatively TRBD1 (6 bases). TRBV23-1 is designated an ORF whose function remains uncertain. The germline V and J ends were trimmed by 3 bases and 0 bases, with 13 bases remaining between them. The CDR3 covers 16 residues. The CDR3 DNA sequence: TGCGCCAGCAGTCATCAGAACAGGGCGAGCACAGATACGCAGTATTTT. This codes for CASSHQNRASTDTQYF.

Only a few counts were recorded for this clone. The gene calls are TRBV25-1 and TRBJ1-2; D is unclear. The CDR3 is 12 amino acids. V was shortened by 0 bases and J by 6 bases, with 5 bases between the two germline ends. Looked up from germline, CDR1 is MGHDK and CDR2 is SYGVNS. The chain's CDR3 is CASSEYQDGYTF. DNA for the CDR3: TGTGCCAGCAGTGAATACCAGGATGGCTACACCTTC.

The chain is built from TRBV10-3 and TRBJ2-2; 8 positions match TRBD1. V shed 4 bases, J shed 6 bases, and the junction held 4 bases outside the gene matches. Germline V gene lookup returns CDR1 ENHRY and CDR2 SYGVKD. The CDR3 runs to 14 residues. The CDR3 reads CAISATGVSGELFF. The CDR3, as DNA: TGTGCCATCAGTGCGACAGGGGTGTCCGGGGAGCTGTTTTTT.

The genes are TRBV5-4 and TRBJ2-5; 8 nucleotides match TRBD2. The germline CDR1 and CDR2 sequences are SGHNT and YYREEE (reference sequence). The CDR3 is made up of 16 amino acids. After removal of 0 bases from V and 6 bases from J, the junction contained 10 bases not matched to a gene. In DNA form, the CDR3 reads TGTGCCAGCAGCTTGGCCGGGGGGGGCATCTCGCAGACCCAGTACTTC. Amino acid sequence: CASSLAGGGISQTQYF.

The chain recombines TRBV7-2 with TRBJ1-2; 9 bases map to TRBD1. Trimming took 8 bases from V and 1 from J; bases not matched to a gene: 8. Germline lookup yields CDR1 SGHTA and CDR2 FQGNSA. The CDR3 length is 15 residues. CDR3 sequence (DNA): TGTGCCAGCGGGCGGGACAGGGCTTTTAACTATGGCTACACCTTC. As protein: CASGRDRAFNYGYTF.

This chain connects TRBV12-3 or TRBV12-4 to TRBJ1-4; no reliable D call. V was trimmed by 2 bases and J by 16 bases, leaving 14 bases between them. This CDR3 has 12 residues. The CDR3 sequence is CASSLRGGAPFF. DNA of the CDR3: TGTGCCAGCAGTTTAAGAGGCGGTGCGCCGTTTTTT.